This T cell receptor beta chain was sequenced during a study of ipilimumab plus nivolumab after autologous stem cell transplantation (dated by TCRdb to the early 2020s). Study-wide context: Trial patients received a median of about 5 ipilimumab doses and fewer than 10 nivolumab doses. Primary refractory and relapsed disease were included in the DLBCL cohort, with 18-month progression-free survival of 85.7% and 28.6%, respectively. Patients undergoing autologous transplant for high-risk diffuse large B cell lymphoma, mature T cell lymphoma, or multiple myeloma were enrolled in the trial. The intent-to-treat population of the trial consisted of approximately 35 patients.

This clone showed up just a few times. Its cognate antigen has yet to be identified. No quality values exist for individual bases; no much larger clone is one base distant. Checkpoint therapy was initiated 14 to 28 days after autologous transplant, and ipilimumab was administered at 1 mg/kg intravenously on day 1 of selected weeks. Patients received nivolumab at 3 mg/kg intravenously on day 1 of weeks 1, 4, 7, 10, and every two weeks through week 26. This was a Phase Ib clinical trial that tested ipilimumab plus nivolumab, given as combined checkpoint inhibition, for consolidation following autologous stem cell transplantation. The CDR3 goes from the cysteine to the phenylalanine over 15 residues. The only DNA kept is the CDR3, 45 bases in frame from the first base. CDR1 and CDR2 (SGHDT, YYEEEE) derive from the germline V gene. Trimming accounts for 4 bases at V and 6 bases at J, while the number of junction bases matched to no gene is 7.

The paper's findings and limits, for the study overall: Combined checkpoint inhibition as post-transplant consolidation was concluded by the authors to appear tolerable. Per the authors, a biologic rationale for further study of the post-transplant checkpoint inhibition approach was offered by T cell receptor repertoire, regulatory T cell phenotype and gut microbiota profiles.

The method was the immunoSEQ multiplex PCR assay. TCRdb obtained this table from immuneACCESS and retained in-frame rearrangements with V and J assigned. These tables miss some clones; where compared with another copy, unresolved V genes account for less than half of the shortfall, and the remainder is unexplained. This sample lists 17,000 or so clones; about 65% were detected once. Less than 25% of the sample rests with the top ten. The sample in question was PBMCs, obtained in a trial of ipilimumab plus nivolumab as post-transplant consolidation. This sequence uses TRBV5-6 and TRBJ2-5; 12 junctional bases match TRBD1. The TCR comes from a male donor with diffuse large B-cell lymphoma. The DNA sequence is as follows: TGTGCCAGCAGCCCGGGGACAGGGGGCGCGAAGACCCAGTACTTC. Its protein reads: CASSPGTGGAKTQYF.